This T cell receptor (beta chain) was sequenced during a study of blood T cell repertoires in COVID-19. Across the study: Both acute and convalescent COVID-19 samples were obtained from the United States, Italy and Spain.

Patients from Seattle were sampled longitudinally, starting during active infection. The CDR3 is made up of 15 amino acids. Germline lookup yields CDR1 LNHDA and CDR2 SQIVND (reference sequence). V lost 2 bases and J 4 bases, leaving 13 bases between the germline ends. This clone was counted only a few times. In the original processing: Amplification with reference gene primers provided the estimates of nucleated cell counts. The assay was immunoSEQ multiplex PCR, and TCRdb's table has in-frame clones only and misses some. That table furnishes V, J and clone size, whereas the DNA furnished D and trimming. The table lists 300,000 to 400,000 clones, more than 75% of them singletons.

The receptor was derived from a woman aged 55-70 years with COVID-19, enrolled during active disease. Sequenced material: peripheral blood. V is TRBV19 and J is TRBJ2-3; D might be TRBD2 (6 bases). The CDR3 DNA follows: TGTGCCAGTAGTATAACGGGGGAAGGAGCAGATACGCAGTATTTT. This sequence encodes CASSITGEGADTQYF.